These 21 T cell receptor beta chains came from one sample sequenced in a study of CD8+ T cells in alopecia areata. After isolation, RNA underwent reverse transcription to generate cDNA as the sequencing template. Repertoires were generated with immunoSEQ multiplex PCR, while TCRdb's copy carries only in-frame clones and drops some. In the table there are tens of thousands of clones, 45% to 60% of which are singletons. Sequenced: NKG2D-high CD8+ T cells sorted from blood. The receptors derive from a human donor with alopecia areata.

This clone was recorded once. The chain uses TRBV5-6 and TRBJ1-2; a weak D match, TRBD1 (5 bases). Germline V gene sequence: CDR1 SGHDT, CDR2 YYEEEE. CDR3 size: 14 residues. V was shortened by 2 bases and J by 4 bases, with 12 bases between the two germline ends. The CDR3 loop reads CASSFGTDSYGYTF. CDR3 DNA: TGTGCCAGCAGCTTCGGGACGGATAGCTATGGCTACACCTTC.

CDR3 sequence reads: CASSPTIPRYEQFF. The CDR3 nucleotides read TGCGCCAGCAGCCCTACTATACCTAGATATGAGCAGTTCTTC. The chain recombines TRBV4-3 with TRBJ2-1, with D hard to call. The V and J ends lost 4 bases and 8 bases respectively, with 15 bases between them. Germline V gene data show CDR1 as LGHNA and CDR2 as YSLEER. The CDR3 covers 14 residues.

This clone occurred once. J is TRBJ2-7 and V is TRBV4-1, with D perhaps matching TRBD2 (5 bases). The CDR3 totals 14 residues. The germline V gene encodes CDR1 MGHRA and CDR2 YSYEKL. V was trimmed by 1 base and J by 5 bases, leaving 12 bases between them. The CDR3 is CASSQVSREDEQYF. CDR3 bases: TGCGCCAGCAGCCAAGTTTCACGGGAAGACGAGCAGTACTTC.

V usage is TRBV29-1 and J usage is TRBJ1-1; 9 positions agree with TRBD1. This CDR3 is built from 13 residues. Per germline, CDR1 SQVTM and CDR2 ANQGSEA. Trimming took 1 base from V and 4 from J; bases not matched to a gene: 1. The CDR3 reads CSVEGQGGTEAFF. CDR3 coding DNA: TGCAGCGTTGAAGGACAGGGGGGCACTGAAGCTTTCTTT.

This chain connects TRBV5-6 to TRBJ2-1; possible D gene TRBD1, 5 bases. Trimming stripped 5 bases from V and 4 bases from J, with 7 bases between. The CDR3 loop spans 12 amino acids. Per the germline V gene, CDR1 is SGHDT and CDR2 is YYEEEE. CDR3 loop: CASRHRYNEQFF. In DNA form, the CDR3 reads TGTGCCAGCAGACACAGGTACAATGAGCAGTTCTTC.

The CDR3 DNA sequence: TGTGCCAGCAGTCCCCACTTAAACACCGGGGAGCTGTTTTTT. It is translated as CASSPHLNTGELFF. The V and J genes are TRBV6-5 and TRBJ2-2; D gene unclear. Germline loops: CDR1 MNHEY, CDR2 SVGAGI. With 5 bases removed from V and 2 bases from J, the gap between germline ends came to 9 bases. There are 14 residues in the CDR3.

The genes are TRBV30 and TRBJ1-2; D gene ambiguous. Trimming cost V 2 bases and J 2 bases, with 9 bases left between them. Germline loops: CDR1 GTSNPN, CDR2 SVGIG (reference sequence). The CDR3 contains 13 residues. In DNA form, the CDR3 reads TGTGCCTGGAGTCAGACTACCAACTATGGCTACACCTTC. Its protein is CAWSQTTNYGYTF.

CDR3 amino acids: CASRGRAKRGYTF. As DNA, the CDR3 is TGTGCCAGCAGGGGCAGGGCTAAACGGGGCTACACCTTC. The chain has TRBV28 and TRBJ1-2; D is perhaps TRBD1 (5 bases). This CDR3 has 13 residues. Trimming shortened V by 6 bases and J by 8 bases, and 16 bases separated the two germline ends. Germline CDR1 and CDR2: MDHEN and SYDVKM.

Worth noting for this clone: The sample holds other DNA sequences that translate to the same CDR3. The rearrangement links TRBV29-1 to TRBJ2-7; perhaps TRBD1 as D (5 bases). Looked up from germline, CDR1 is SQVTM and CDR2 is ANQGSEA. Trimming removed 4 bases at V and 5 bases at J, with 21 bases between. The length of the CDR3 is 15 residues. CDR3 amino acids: CSVVGASRMVNEQYF. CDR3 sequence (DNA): TGCAGCGTTGTAGGGGCTTCTAGAATGGTAAACGAGCAGTACTTC.

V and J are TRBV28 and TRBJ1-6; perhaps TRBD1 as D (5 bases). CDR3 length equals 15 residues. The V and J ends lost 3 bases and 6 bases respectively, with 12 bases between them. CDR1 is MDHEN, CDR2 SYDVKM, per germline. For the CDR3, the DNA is TGTGCCAGCAGTTTTCGAGGGGAAGGTAATTCACCCCTCCACTTT. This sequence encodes CASSFRGEGNSPLHF.

The CDR3 DNA reads TGTGCCAGCAGTTTTAGTAGTTCAGGGGCCGGGGAGCTGTTTTTT. Amino acids: CASSFSSSGAGELFF. The chain uses TRBV27 and TRBJ2-2; perhaps TRBD1 as D (6 bases). Germline CDR1 is MNHEY and CDR2 is SMNVEV (reference sequence). CDR3 length: 15 amino acids. V was trimmed by 3 bases and J by 6 bases, leaving 14 bases between them.

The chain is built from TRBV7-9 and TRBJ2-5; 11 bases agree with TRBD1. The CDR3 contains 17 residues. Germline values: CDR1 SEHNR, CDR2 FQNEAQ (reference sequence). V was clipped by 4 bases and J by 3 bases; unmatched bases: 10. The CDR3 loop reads CASSSQDRGREEETQYF. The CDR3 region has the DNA TGTGCCAGCAGCTCCCAGGACAGGGGGCGCGAGGAAGAGACCCAGTACTTC.

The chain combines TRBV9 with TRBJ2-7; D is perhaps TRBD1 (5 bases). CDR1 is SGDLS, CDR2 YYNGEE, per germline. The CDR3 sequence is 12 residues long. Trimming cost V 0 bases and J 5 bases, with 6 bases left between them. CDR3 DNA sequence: TGTGCCAGCAGCGTAGAAGGGGACGAGCAGTACTTC. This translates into CASSVEGDEQYF.

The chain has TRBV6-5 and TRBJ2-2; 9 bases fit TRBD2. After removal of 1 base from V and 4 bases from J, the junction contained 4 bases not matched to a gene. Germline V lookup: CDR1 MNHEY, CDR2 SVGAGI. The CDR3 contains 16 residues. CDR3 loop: CASSYLEGLATGELFF. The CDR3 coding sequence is TGTGCCAGCAGTTACTTAGAGGGACTAGCCACCGGGGAGCTGTTTTTT.

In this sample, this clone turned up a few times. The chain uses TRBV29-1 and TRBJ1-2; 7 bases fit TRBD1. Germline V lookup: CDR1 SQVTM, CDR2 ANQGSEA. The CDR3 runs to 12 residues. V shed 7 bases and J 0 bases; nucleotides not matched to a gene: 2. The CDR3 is CSAQGANYGYTF. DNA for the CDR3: TGCAGCGCCCAGGGGGCTAACTATGGCTACACCTTC. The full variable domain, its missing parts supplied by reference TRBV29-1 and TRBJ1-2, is SAVISQKPSRDICQRGTSLTIQCQVDSQVTMMFWYRQQPGQSLTLIATANQGSEATYESGFVIDKFPISRPNLTFSTLTVSNMSPEDSSIYLCSAQGANYGYTFGSGTRLTVV.

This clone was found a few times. CDR3 amino acids: CSAPGEHAHEQFF. The CDR3 DNA reads TGCAGTGCCCCAGGCGAGCACGCACATGAGCAGTTCTTC. This sequence joins TRBV29-1 and TRBJ2-1; the D is unclear. Germline loops: CDR1 SQVTM, CDR2 ANQGSEA. This CDR3 is 13 amino acids long.

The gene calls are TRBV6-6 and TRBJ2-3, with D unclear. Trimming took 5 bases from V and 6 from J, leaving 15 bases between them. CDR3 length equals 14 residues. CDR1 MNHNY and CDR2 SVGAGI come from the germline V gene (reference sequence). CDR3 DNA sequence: TGTGCCAGCAGTCTCCGGGCTGTATGGGATACGCAGTATTTT. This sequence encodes CASSLRAVWDTQYF.

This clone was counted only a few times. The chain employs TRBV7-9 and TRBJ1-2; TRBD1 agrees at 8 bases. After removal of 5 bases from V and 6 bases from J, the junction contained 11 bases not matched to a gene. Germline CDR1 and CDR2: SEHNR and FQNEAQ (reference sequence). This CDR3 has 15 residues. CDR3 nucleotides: TGTGCCAGCAGCCGCGACAGGGGATTGACTAATGGCTACACCTTC. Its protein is CASSRDRGLTNGYTF.

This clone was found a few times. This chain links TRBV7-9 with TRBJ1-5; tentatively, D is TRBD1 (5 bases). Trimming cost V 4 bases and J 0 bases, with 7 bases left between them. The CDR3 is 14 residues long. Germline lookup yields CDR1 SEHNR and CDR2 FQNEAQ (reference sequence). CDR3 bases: TGTGCCAGCAGCTACGACAGTAGCAATCAGCCCCAGCATTTT. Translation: CASSYDSSNQPQHF.

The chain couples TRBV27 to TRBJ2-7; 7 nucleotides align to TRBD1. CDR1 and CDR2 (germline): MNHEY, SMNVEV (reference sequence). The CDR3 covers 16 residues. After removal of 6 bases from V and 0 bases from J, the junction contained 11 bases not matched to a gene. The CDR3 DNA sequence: TGTGCCAGCAGCCCACTGGGACAGAGCACCTCCTACGAGCAGTACTTC. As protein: CASSPLGQSTSYEQYF.

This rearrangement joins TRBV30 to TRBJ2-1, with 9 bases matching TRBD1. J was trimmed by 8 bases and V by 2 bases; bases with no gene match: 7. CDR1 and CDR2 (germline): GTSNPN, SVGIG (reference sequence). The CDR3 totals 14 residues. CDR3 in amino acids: CAWSWGDRVDEQFF. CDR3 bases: TGTGCCTGGAGTTGGGGGGACAGGGTGGATGAGCAGTTCTTC.